Shown below are 16 T cell receptor beta chains from a single sample sequenced in a study of T cells after yellow fever vaccination (dated by TCRdb to the late 2010s). The library was built by means of 5' RACE. Sequencing took place on an Illumina NovaSeq 6000. TCRdb handled the public reads itself, with Q25 trimming in fastp and clone calling in MiXCR, and kept productive beta chains. When rows share a CDR3 protein, they turn into one entry using the most common DNA and genes. This sample comprises about 340,000 distinct CDR3 sequences, almost 4% of them detected only once. The ten biggest clones cover approximately 24% of the sample. The sample's treatment or condition label is to be understood as: live attenuated yellow fever vaccine strain. The specimen comprised PBMCs, sampled 5 days after the yellow fever booster vaccination. These receptors were taken from a man aged 18 to 29 who received the YFV17D yellow fever vaccine.

The genes are TRBV12-3 or TRBV12-4 and TRBJ1-2; TRBD1 agrees at 7 bases. With V trimmed by 4 bases and J by 5 bases, 7 bases remained unmatched. CDR3 length: 14 amino acids. The CDR3 bases are TGTGCCAGCAGTTCAGGGGGTTTGGGATATGGCTACACCTTC. It is translated as CASSSGGLGYGYTF.

The chain joins TRBV4-3 to TRBJ1-6; D unclear. Trimming removed 2 bases at V and 9 bases at J, with 14 bases between. This CDR3 is 15 amino acids long. Germline lookup yields CDR1 LGHNA and CDR2 YSLEER. The CDR3 nucleotides are TGCGCCAGCAGCCAATTGAGTCTTACGAGTTCACCCCTCCACTTT. Encoded protein: CASSQLSLTSSPLHF.

A few counts support this clonotype. The chain carries TRBV29-1 and TRBJ1-3; no clear D. Between the trimmed V and J ends, which lost 4 bases and 0 bases, there was a span of 7 bases. Germline CDR1 reads SQVTM; CDR2 reads ANQGSEA. This CDR3 has 13 amino acids. This CDR3 reads CSVVESSGNTIYF. In DNA, the CDR3 is TGCAGCGTTGTGGAGAGCTCTGGAAACACCATATATTTT.

The chain has TRBV7-6 and TRBJ2-1; D tentatively fits TRBD1 or TRBD2 (6 bases each). The CDR3 is 15 amino acids. Germline V gene lookup returns CDR1 SGHVS and CDR2 FNYEAQ. The V and J ends lost 5 bases and 6 bases respectively, with 17 bases between them. This CDR3 reads CASSLGGGYRNEQFF. CDR3 coding DNA: TGTGCCAGCAGCCTGGGGGGCGGGTACCGCAATGAGCAGTTCTTC.

This clonotype was observed a few times. This sequence joins TRBV5-1 and TRBJ1-2; the D gene is possibly TRBD1 (6 bases). V was trimmed by 4 bases and J by 8 bases, leaving 18 bases between them. This CDR3 spans 14 amino acids. From germline, CDR1 is SGHRS and CDR2 YFSETQ. The CDR3 region has the DNA TGCGCCAGCAGCCCCGAGACGGGGGCGCGAGGCTACACCTTC. Translated, it gives CASSPETGARGYTF.

This rearrangement joins TRBV5-1 to TRBJ2-5; tentatively, D is TRBD1 or TRBD2 (5 bases each). V was clipped by 0 bases and J by 4 bases, with 13 bases between them. This CDR3 contains 15 residues. Germline loops: CDR1 SGHRS, CDR2 YFSETQ. CDR3 loop: CASSLAMGVPETQYF. CDR3 DNA: TGCGCCAGCAGCTTGGCCATGGGGGTCCCAGAGACCCAGTACTTC.

This clonotype was seen a few times. The chain couples TRBV5-1 to TRBJ1-1, with 9 nucleotides matching TRBD1. CDR1 SGHRS and CDR2 YFSETQ come from the germline V gene. The CDR3 is 16 residues long. V lost 2 bases to trimming and J lost 0 bases; unmatched junction nucleotides: 5. The CDR3 spells CASSFYGTGLNTEAFF. The CDR3 DNA reads TGCGCCAGCAGCTTCTACGGGACAGGGCTGAACACTGAAGCTTTCTTT.

This chain uses TRBV5-5 with TRBJ2-3; 8 bases agree with TRBD2. V lost 4 bases, J lost 0 bases, and 10 bases stayed unmatched. This CDR3 has 17 residues. The germline V gene has CDR1 SGHKS and CDR2 YYEKEE (reference sequence). CDR3 in amino acids: CASSGRGGGPSTDTQYF. The CDR3 DNA follows: TGTGCCAGCAGCGGCCGCGGCGGGGGGCCTAGCACAGATACGCAGTATTTT.

This clonotype came up many times. V usage is TRBV6-4 and J usage is TRBJ2-3, with 13 bases lining up with TRBD2. CDR3 size: 18 residues. CDR1 and CDR2 from the germline V gene are MRHNA and SNTAGT. With 4 bases clipped from V and 4 bases from J, the junction kept 11 bases outside the gene matches. CDR3 amino acids: CASSGDPRGLAGPDTQYF. CDR3 coding DNA: TGTGCCAGCAGTGGCGATCCCAGGGGACTAGCGGGGCCAGATACGCAGTATTTT.

This clonotype was seen a few times. The chain combines TRBV7-8 with TRBJ2-1, with 7 positions matching TRBD1. J gave up 10 bases and V 4 bases, and 10 bases lay outside the gene matches. Germline V gene sequence: CDR1 SGHVS, CDR2 FQNEAQ. CDR3 length equals 14 residues. Here the CDR3 reads CASSSQDRALEQFF. CDR3 sequence (DNA): TGTGCCAGCAGCTCACAAGACAGGGCCCTAGAGCAGTTCTTC. The full variable domain, completed using reference TRBV7-8 and TRBJ2-1, is GAGVSQSPRYKVAKRGQDVALRCDPISGHVSLFWYQQALGQGPEFLTYFQNEAQLDKSGLPSDRFFAERPEGSVSTLKIQRTQQEDSAVYLCASSSQDRALEQFFGPGTRLTVL.

This clonotype was seen only a few times. V and J are TRBV20-1 and TRBJ2-3, with 7 bases aligning to TRBD2. This CDR3 is built from 15 residues. Germline trimming cut 6 bases from V and 2 bases from J; bases unmatched to any gene: 11. The germline gives CDR1 DFQATT, CDR2 SNEGSKA (reference sequence). The chain's CDR3 is CSARNLADLTDTQYF. Here the CDR3 DNA reads TGCAGTGCCCGAAACCTAGCGGACCTCACAGATACGCAGTATTTT.

This chain uses TRBV7-2 with TRBJ2-5; TRBD2 matches 10 bases. The J segment lost 3 bases and the V segment lost 5 bases, leaving 3 bases of the junction unmatched. The germline CDR1 and CDR2 sequences are SGHTA and FQGNSA. This CDR3 is 14 amino acids long. The DNA of the CDR3 is TGTGCCAGCAGCGGAGGACTAGCGGAAGAGACCCAGTACTTC. Its protein product is CASSGGLAEETQYF.

The sample holds many counts of this clonotype. The genes are TRBV7-9 and TRBJ2-7, with a weak D call TRBD1 (5 bases). This CDR3 region has 12 residues. The germline V and J ends were trimmed by 5 bases and 4 bases, with 9 bases remaining between them. Germline CDR1 reads SEHNR; CDR2 reads FQNEAQ (reference sequence). The CDR3 bases are TGTGCCAGCAGCCTGCGACAGTACGAGCAGTACTTC. This encodes CASSLRQYEQYF.

A few counts support this clonotype. CDR3 bases: TGTGCCAGCAGTTCCTGGACAGGGAACTATGGCTACACCTTC. Its translation is CASSSWTGNYGYTF. The V gene is TRBV12-3 or TRBV12-4, the J gene TRBJ1-2; 8 bases fit TRBD1. This CDR3 spans 14 amino acids. Trimming took 4 bases from V and 2 from J; bases not matched to a gene: 3.

The CDR3 loop is CASSIRREYNEQFF. The DNA of the CDR3 is TGCGCCAGCAGCATCCGCCGCGAGTACAATGAGCAGTTCTTC. This chain links TRBV4-3 with TRBJ2-1, with unresolved D. Germline CDR1 and CDR2: LGHNA and YSLEER. The CDR3 runs to 14 residues. V was clipped by 5 bases and J by 4 bases, with 12 bases between them.

The chain is built from TRBV4-3 and TRBJ2-3; D is ambiguous. The CDR3 totals 15 residues. Germline V lookup: CDR1 LGHNA, CDR2 YSLEER. With 1 base removed from V and 0 bases from J, the gap between germline ends came to 8 bases. The CDR3 protein is CASSQGAVSTDTQYF. CDR3 coding DNA: TGCGCCAGCAGCCAAGGGGCGGTAAGCACAGATACGCAGTATTTT.